The clone carrying this T cell receptor (beta chain) was seen a handful of times. This entry comes from a study of T-cell reconstitution after alpha-beta-depleted transplantation in children. The authors prepared the TCRbeta library with unique molecular identifiers. TCRdb re-analysed the PCR reads in MiXCR, keeping a single row per CDR3 protein. This sample carries about 540,000 distinct CDR3 sequences, approximately 20% of them seen once, and the ten largest clones take roughly 3.3%. Germline CDR1 SGHTA, CDR2 FQGTGA. This CDR3 is built from 16 residues. V trimming: 0 bases; J trimming: 1 base; junction bases outside the gene matches: 3.

The sequence derives from a human donor who donated a stem cell graft to a child with acute lymphoblastic leukemia. The sample consisted of PBMCs from the stem cell graft donor, taken from the stem cell graft. J is TRBJ2-7 and V is TRBV7-3; 10 bases align to TRBD2. The CDR3 DNA reads as TGTGCCAGCAGCTTAACCGGGACTAGCGAGTCCTACGAGCAGTACTTC. Translating gives CASSLTGTSESYEQYF.